This TCR beta chain was profiled in a study of human T cells and chemical hapten exposure. Study in general: Investigators sensitized around 2 cm by around 2 cm of upper inner arm skin with 2% DPC. General study results and limits: Versus controls, expanded TCRs had significantly more large CDR3 similarity clusters.

Regarding this clonotype: What it binds is unknown.

TCRdb used MiXCR to reprocess the RACE reads, holding one entry per CDR3 protein. Of under 100,000 distinct CDR3 sequences listed, about 10% are singletons. The CDR3 runs to 14 residues. The germline V gene encodes CDR1 DFQATT and CDR2 SNEGSKA (reference sequence). V was shortened by 0 bases and J by 5 bases, with 13 bases between the two germline ends. The time point was: patch test 2, 6 weeks after DPC sensitization. Treatment: therapeutic diphenylcyclopropenone sensitization with weekly scalp DPC. The sample in question was whole blood, obtained in connection with sensitization to the hapten diphenylcyclopropenone (DPC). This sequence originates from a woman aged 25 to 39 with alopecia areata. Some clones in this sample may be carry-over from other donors' samples. The rearrangement joins TRBV20-1 to TRBJ1-1; TRBD1 might be the D (5 bases). The CDR3 bases are TGCAGTGCTAGAGATTGGGCGGGGGGGACTGAAGCTTTCTTT. This codes for CSARDWAGGTEAFF.